The following is a TCR beta chain sequence with its context. The sample belongs to a study of OX40 agonist ivuxolimab in advanced cancers. For the study at large: Dose-escalation patients were diagnosed with hepatocellular carcinoma, melanoma, renal cell cancer or head and neck cancer. Age averaged about 62 years (range roughly 23 to 79), and 80% to 90% were male.

The table came from immunoSEQ multiplex PCR; TCRdb's copy has only in-frame clones and leaves some out. The sample lists approximately 64,000 clones; roughly 83% were seen once. Germline CDR1 and CDR2: SGDLS and YYNGEE. V was clipped by 0 bases and J by 4 bases; unmatched bases: 3. There are 15 residues in the CDR3. V is TRBV9 and J is TRBJ1-2; 10 bases fit TRBD1. The source is an adult with an advanced solid tumor such as melanoma, head and neck, liver or kidney cancer. The sample here was CD4+ or CD8+ T cells sorted from blood, taken in a trial of the OX40 agonist ivuxolimab. In DNA, the CDR3 is TGTGCCAGCAGCGTAGAGGGGACAGGGGTCTATGGCTACACCTTC. Translated, it gives CASSVEGTGVYGYTF.